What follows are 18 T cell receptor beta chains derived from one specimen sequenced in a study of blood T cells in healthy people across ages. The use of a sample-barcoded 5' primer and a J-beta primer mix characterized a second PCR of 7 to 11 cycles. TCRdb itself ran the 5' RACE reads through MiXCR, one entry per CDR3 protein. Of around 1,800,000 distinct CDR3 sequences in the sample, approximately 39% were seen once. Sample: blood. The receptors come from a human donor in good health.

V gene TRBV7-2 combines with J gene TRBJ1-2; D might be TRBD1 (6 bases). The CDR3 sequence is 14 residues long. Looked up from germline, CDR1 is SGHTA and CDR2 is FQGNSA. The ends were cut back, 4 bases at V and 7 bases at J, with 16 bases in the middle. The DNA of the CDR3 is TGTGCCAGCAGCTGGGCGGACCAGGGGAGTGGCTACACCTTC. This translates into CASSWADQGSGYTF.

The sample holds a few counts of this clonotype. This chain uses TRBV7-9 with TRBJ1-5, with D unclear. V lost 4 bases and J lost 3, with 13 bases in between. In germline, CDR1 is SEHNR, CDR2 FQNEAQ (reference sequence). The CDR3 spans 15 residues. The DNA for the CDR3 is TGTGCCAGCAGCTCTTCAGGAGGAGACAATCAGCCCCAGCATTTT. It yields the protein CASSSSGGDNQPQHF.

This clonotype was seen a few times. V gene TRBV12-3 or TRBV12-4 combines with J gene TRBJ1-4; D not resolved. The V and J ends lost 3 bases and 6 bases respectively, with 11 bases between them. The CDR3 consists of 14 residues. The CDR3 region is CASSFAGRDEKLFF. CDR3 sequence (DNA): TGTGCCAGCAGTTTTGCGGGGAGGGATGAAAAACTGTTTTTT.

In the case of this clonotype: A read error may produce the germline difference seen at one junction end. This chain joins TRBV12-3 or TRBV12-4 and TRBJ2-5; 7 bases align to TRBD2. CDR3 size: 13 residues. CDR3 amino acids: CAGRLLAMETQYF. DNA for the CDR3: TGTGCCGGCAGACTACTAGCGATGGAGACCCAGTACTTC.

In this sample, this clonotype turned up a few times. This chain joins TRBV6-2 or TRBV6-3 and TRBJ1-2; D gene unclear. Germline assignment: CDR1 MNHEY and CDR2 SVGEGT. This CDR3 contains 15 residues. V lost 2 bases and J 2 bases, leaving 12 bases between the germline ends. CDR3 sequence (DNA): TGTGCCAGCAGTTACCCTCCAACAACCAACTATGGCTACACCTTC. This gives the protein CASSYPPTTNYGYTF.

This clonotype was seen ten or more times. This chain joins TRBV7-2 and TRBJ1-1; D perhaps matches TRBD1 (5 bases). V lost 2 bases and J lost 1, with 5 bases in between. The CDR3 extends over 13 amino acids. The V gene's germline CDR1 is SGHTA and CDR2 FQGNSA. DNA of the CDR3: TGTGCCAGCAGCTTAAGGGGGAACACTGAAGCTTTCTTT. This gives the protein CASSLRGNTEAFF.

The CDR3 sequence is CASSSPLRGYSYEQYF. The DNA of the CDR3 is TGTGCCAGCAGCAGCCCACTTCGAGGTTACTCCTACGAGCAGTACTTC. The chain is built from TRBV5-6 and TRBJ2-7; no definite D call. In germline, CDR1 is SGHDT, CDR2 YYEEEE. V was shortened by 4 bases and J by 0 bases, with 17 bases between the two germline ends. CDR3 size: 16 residues.

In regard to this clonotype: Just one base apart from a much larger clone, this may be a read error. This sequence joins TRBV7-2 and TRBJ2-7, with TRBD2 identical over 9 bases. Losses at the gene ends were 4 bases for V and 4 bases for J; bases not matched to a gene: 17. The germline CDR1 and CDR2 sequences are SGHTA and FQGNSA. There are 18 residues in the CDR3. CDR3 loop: CASSSQNTGSGGWYEQYF. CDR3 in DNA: TGTGCCAGCAGCTCCCAAAACACTGGCAGCGGGGGGTGGTACGAGCAGTACTTC.

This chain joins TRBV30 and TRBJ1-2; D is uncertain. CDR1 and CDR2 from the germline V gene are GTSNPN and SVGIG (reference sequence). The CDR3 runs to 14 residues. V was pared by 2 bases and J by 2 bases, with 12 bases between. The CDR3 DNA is TGTGCCTGGAGTCTTATGGGATCAAACTATGGCTACACCTTC. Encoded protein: CAWSLMGSNYGYTF.

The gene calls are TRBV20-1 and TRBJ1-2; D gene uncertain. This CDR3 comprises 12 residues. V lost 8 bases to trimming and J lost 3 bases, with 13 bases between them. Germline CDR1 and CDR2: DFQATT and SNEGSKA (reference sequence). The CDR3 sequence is CSRLSRDYGYTF. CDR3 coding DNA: TGCAGTCGGCTATCCCGGGACTATGGCTACACCTTC.

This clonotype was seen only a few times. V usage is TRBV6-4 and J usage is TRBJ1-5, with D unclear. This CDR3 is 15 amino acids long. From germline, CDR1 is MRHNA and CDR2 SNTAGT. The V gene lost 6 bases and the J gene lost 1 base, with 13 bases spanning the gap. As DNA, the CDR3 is TGTGCCAGCAGCCTTCGGTCTGTCAGCAATCAGCCCCAGCATTTT. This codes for CASSLRSVSNQPQHF.

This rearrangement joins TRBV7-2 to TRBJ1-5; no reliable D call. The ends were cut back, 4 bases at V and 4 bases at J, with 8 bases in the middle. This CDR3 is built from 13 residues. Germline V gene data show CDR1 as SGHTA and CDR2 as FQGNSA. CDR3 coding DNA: TGTGCCAGCAGCTCATCCCGAAATCAGCCCCAGCATTTT. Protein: CASSSSRNQPQHF.

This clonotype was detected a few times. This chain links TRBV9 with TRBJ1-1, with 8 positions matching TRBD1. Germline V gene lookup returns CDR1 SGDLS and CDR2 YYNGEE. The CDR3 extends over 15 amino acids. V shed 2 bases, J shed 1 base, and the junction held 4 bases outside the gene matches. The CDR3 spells CASSVLGQGNTEAFF. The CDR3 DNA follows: TGTGCCAGCAGCGTCCTCGGACAGGGGAACACTGAAGCTTTCTTT.

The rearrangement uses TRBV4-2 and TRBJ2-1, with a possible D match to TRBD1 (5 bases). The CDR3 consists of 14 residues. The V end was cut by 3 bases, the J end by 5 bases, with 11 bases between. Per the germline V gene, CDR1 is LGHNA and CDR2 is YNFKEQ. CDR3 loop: CASSHSTEHNEQFF. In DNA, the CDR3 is TGTGCCAGCAGCCATTCGACAGAGCACAATGAGCAGTTCTTC.

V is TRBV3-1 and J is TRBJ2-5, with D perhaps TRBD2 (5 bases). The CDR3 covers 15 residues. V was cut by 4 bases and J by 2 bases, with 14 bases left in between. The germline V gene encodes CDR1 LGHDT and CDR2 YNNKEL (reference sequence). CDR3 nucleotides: TGTGCCAGCAGCCTTGAGCCAGCGGTACAAGAGACCCAGTACTTC. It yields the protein CASSLEPAVQETQYF.

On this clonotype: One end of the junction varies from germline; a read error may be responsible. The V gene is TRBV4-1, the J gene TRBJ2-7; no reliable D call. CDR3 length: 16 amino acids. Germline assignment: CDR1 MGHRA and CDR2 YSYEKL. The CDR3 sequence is CASSQGTTSDAYEQYF. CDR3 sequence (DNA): TGCGCCAGCAGTCAAGGAACGACTTCGGATGCCTACGAGCAGTACTTC.

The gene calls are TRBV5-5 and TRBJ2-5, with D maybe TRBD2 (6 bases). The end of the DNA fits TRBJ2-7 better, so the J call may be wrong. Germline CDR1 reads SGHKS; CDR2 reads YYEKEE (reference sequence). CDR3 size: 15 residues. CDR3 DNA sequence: TGTGCCAGCAGCTTGGTCGGGGGAACCTTCTACGAGCAGTACTTC. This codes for CASSLVGGTFYEQYF.

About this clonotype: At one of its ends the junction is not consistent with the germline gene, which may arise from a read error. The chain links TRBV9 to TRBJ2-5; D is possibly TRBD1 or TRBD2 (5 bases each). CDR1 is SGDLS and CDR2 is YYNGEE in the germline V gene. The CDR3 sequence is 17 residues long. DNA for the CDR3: TGTGCCAGCAGCGTACATCCGGGACGCGACTCCAAAGAGACCCAGTACTTT. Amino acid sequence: CASSVHPGRDSKETQYF.